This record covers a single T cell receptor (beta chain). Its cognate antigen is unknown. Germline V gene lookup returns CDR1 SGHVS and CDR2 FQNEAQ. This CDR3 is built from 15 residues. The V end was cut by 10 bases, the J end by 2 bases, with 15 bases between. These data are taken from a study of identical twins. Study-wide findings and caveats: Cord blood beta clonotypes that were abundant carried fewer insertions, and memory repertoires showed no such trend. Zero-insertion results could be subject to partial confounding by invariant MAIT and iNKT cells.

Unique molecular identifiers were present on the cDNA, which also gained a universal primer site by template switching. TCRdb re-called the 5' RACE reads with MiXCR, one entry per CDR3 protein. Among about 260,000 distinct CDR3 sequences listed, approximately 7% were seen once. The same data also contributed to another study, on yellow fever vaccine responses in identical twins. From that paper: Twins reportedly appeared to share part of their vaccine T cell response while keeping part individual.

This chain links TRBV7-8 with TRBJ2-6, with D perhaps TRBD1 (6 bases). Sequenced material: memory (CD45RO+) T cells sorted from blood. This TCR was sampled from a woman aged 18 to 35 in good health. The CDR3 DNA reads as TGTGCCACAGGGGTGCCCGGGGCTGGGGCCAACGTCCTGACTTTC. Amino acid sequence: CATGVPGAGANVLTF.